The sample holds one count of the clone carrying this T cell receptor beta chain. Its antigen is currently unknown. The entry originates in a study of Graves' ophthalmopathy and Graves' hyperthyroidism. For the study at large: Peripheral blood samples were taken at initial diagnosis, before any treatment.

Study observations and caveats: The model predicted progression of ophthalmopathy with a sensitivity of just over 70%, and its specificity was about 73%.

The CDR3 runs to 15 residues. V lost 3 bases to trimming and J lost 0 bases, with 12 bases between them. The germline V gene has CDR1 DFQATT and CDR2 SNEGSKA (reference sequence). RNA transcripts provided the template for amplifying TCR beta CDR3 regions. The authors performed first-round RT-PCR with HTBI primers and then a second-round multiplex PCR. TCRdb used MiXCR to reprocess the multiplex PCR reads, holding one entry per CDR3 protein. The table records around 660,000 distinct CDR3 sequences, over 40% of them present only once. None of the included patients had other autoimmune diseases, uncontrolled infections, pregnancy or lactation, as these led to exclusion.

The sequence came from an adult man with Graves' ophthalmopathy. V usage is TRBV20-1 and J usage is TRBJ1-5; D is unresolved. Sequenced material: peripheral blood. CDR3: CSASSLAHSNQPQHF. The CDR3, as DNA: TGCAGTGCTAGTAGCTTGGCACATAGCAATCAGCCCCAGCATTTT.